This TCR beta chain originates from a study of early T cells in non-severe SARS-CoV-2 infection. Study information: Alpha and beta chains were unpaired, from unsorted whole-blood bulk RNA.

Findings and limits, study-wide: Using VDJdb, the matching emphasized anti-spike CD8 responses while missing private and CD4 specificities.

Researchers tagged individual cDNA molecules with unique molecular identifiers. Using its own MiXCR run on the 5' RACE reads, TCRdb lists one record per CDR3 protein. The repertoire includes some 29,000 distinct CDR3 sequences, over 4.5% of them detected once, and 4.5% sits in the top ten. Trimming left V 3 bases short and J 3 bases short, with 9 bases between. Germline V gene sequence: CDR1 SGDLS, CDR2 YYNGEE. This CDR3 has 13 residues. This clonotype was found many times. Its target is not known. The receptor was derived from an adult who was a healthcare worker with PCR-confirmed SARS-CoV-2 infection or an uninfected control (not recorded which). What was sequenced was whole blood. The chain joins TRBV9 to TRBJ1-1; D possibly corresponds to TRBD1 (6 bases). The CDR3 sequence is CASSATGDTEAFF. The CDR3 DNA sequence: TGTGCCAGCAGCGCGACAGGCGACACTGAAGCTTTCTTT.